What follows are 11 T cell receptor beta chains derived from one specimen sequenced in a study of blood T cells in healthy people across ages. Sample-barcoded 5' priming and a J-beta primer mix drove a second PCR of roughly 7 to 11 cycles. One entry per CDR3 protein, called by TCRdb with MiXCR from the 5' RACE reads. This table holds 1.8 million or so distinct CDR3 sequences, about 39% found once. The sequencing sample was made of blood. These receptors all come from a human donor in good health.

This clonotype came up a few times. The chain couples TRBV10-2 to TRBJ2-7; 8 bases match TRBD2. This CDR3 is built from 15 residues. With 6 bases clipped from V and 0 bases from J, the junction kept 7 bases outside the gene matches. Germline assignment: CDR1 WSHSY and CDR2 SAAADI. The CDR3 sequence: CASRSSGTSSYEQYF. The CDR3 bases are TGCGCCAGCAGGTCATCCGGGACTAGCTCCTACGAGCAGTACTTC.

This rearrangement joins TRBV12-3 or TRBV12-4 to TRBJ2-3; D is undetermined. CDR3 length: 14 amino acids. V gave up 5 bases and J gave up 4 bases, with 13 bases separating them. The CDR3 loop is CASSPWVPADTQYF. The CDR3 nucleotides are TGTGCCAGCAGTCCCTGGGTCCCCGCAGATACGCAGTATTTT.

CDR3: CSVYAGNYGYTF. The CDR3 DNA sequence: TGCAGCGTTTACGCAGGGAACTATGGCTACACCTTC. This sequence joins TRBV29-1 and TRBJ1-2; possible D gene TRBD1, 5 bases. Between the trimmed V and J ends, which lost 5 bases and 2 bases, there was a span of 9 bases. Looked up from germline, CDR1 is SQVTM and CDR2 is ANQGSEA. The CDR3 has 12 amino acids.

The CDR3 protein is CASSQDVAGQGAAGELFF. The CDR3 DNA reads TGCGCCAGCAGCCAAGATGTCGCGGGGCAGGGGGCGGCCGGGGAGCTGTTTTTT. This sequence joins TRBV4-3 and TRBJ2-2; 8 nucleotides align to TRBD1. The CDR3 has 18 amino acids. J was trimmed by 6 bases and V by 0 bases; bases with no gene match: 12. Germline assignment: CDR1 LGHNA and CDR2 YSLEER.

This clonotype was counted between two and nine times. The V gene is TRBV20-1, the J gene TRBJ2-4; 7 bases are a match to TRBD1. The germline V gene encodes CDR1 DFQATT and CDR2 SNEGSKA (reference sequence). V trimming: 7 bases; J trimming: 5 bases; junction bases outside the gene matches: 8. The CDR3 has 13 amino acids. The CDR3 DNA sequence: TGCAGTGGAAGACAGGGCCTTGAAAACATTCAGTACTTC. Encoded protein: CSGRQGLENIQYF.

V gene TRBV27 combines with J gene TRBJ1-1; D gene unclear. Trimming took off 3 bases at V and 4 bases at J, with 9 bases between the two ends. In germline, CDR1 is MNHEY, CDR2 SMNVEV (reference sequence). This CDR3 is built from 13 residues. The CDR3 sequence is CASSLSSLTEAFF. The DNA of the CDR3 is TGTGCCAGCAGTTTGAGCTCGCTCACTGAAGCTTTCTTT.

The chain joins TRBV5-1 to TRBJ2-1; 9 bases are shared with TRBD1. V dropped 3 bases and J dropped 7; count of bases not matched to a gene: 8. The CDR3 length is 15 residues. Germline CDR1 SGHRS, CDR2 YFSETQ. CDR3 nucleotide sequence: TGCGCCAGCAGCTGGGGGGACAGGGAGACGAATGAGCAGTTCTTC. This encodes CASSWGDRETNEQFF.

J is TRBJ1-1 and V is TRBV27; D is unclear. The V gene lost 6 bases and the J gene lost 0 bases, with 14 bases spanning the gap. The CDR3 runs to 15 residues. Germline loops: CDR1 MNHEY, CDR2 SMNVEV (reference sequence). CDR3 sequence: CASRPLGYLNTEAFF. The CDR3 DNA follows: TGTGCCAGCAGACCCCTCGGGTACTTGAACACTGAAGCTTTCTTT.

The chain is built from TRBV7-9 and TRBJ2-3; TRBD1 might be the D (5 bases). Germline V gene sequence: CDR1 SEHNR, CDR2 FQNEAQ (reference sequence). Trimming left V 4 bases short and J 6 bases short, with 20 bases between. The length of the CDR3 is 16 residues. The CDR3 DNA follows: TGTGCCAGCAGCTCACAGGTGAATACCCTCGAGGATACGCAGTATTTT. Amino acids: CASSSQVNTLEDTQYF.

This clonotype was seen at least ten times. This chain links TRBV20-1 with TRBJ2-2; D unresolved. This CDR3 has 14 amino acids. Germline loops: CDR1 DFQATT, CDR2 SNEGSKA (reference sequence). V dropped 0 bases and J dropped 1 base, with 6 bases sitting between them. CDR3 DNA: TGCAGTGCTAGAGAGGTGGGGAACACCGGGGAGCTGTTTTTT. As protein: CSAREVGNTGELFF.

The chain uses TRBV20-1 and TRBJ2-3; 9 nucleotides align to TRBD2. The trim removed 3 bases at V and 5 bases at J, leaving 9 bases unmatched. The CDR3 length is 15 residues. The germline CDR1 and CDR2 sequences are DFQATT and SNEGSKA (reference sequence). CDR3 nucleotide sequence: TGCAGTGCTAGTCTAGCGGGGTCCGGGAAAGATACGCAGTATTTT. As protein: CSASLAGSGKDTQYF.